The 19 T cell receptor beta chains reported below all come from one sample, sequenced in a study of blood T cell repertoires in COVID-19. The table came from immunoSEQ multiplex PCR; TCRdb's copy has only in-frame clones and leaves some out. The sample consists of about 64,000 clones, about 72% of them appearing once. The source material was peripheral blood. These receptors all stem from a man older than 75 with acute or convalescent COVID-19.

The chain uses TRBV6-5 and TRBJ1-5; the D is unclear. Per germline, CDR1 MNHEY and CDR2 SVGAGI. V was trimmed by 7 bases and J by 5 bases, leaving 18 bases between them. The CDR3 length is 15 residues. For the CDR3, the DNA is TGTGCCAGCACCAGCAGTATCGGGTGGGATCAGCCCCAGCATTTT. This sequence encodes CASTSSIGWDQPQHF.

The chain uses TRBV30 and TRBJ1-4, with D possibly being TRBD1 (5 bases). V gave up 1 base and J gave up 8 bases, with 14 bases separating them. Germline V gene lookup returns CDR1 GTSNPN and CDR2 SVGIG (reference sequence). The CDR3 spans 14 residues. DNA of the CDR3: TGTGCCTGGAGTGACCCCCAAAAGGGGGAAAAACTGTTTTTT. It is translated as CAWSDPQKGEKLFF. The whole variable domain, remainder taken from reference TRBV30 and TRBJ1-4, is SQTIHQWPATLVQPVGSPLSLECTVEGTSNPNLYWYRQAAGRGLQLLFYSVGIGQISSEVPQNLSASRPQDRQFILSSKKLLLSDSGFYLCAWSDPQKGEKLFFGSGTQLSVL.

The chain has TRBV28 and TRBJ1-2; 7 bases fit TRBD1. The CDR3 runs 14 residues. The germline CDR1 and CDR2 sequences are MDHEN and SYDVKM. V dropped 8 bases and J dropped 2; count of bases not matched to a gene: 8. The chain's CDR3 is CASHRDSYNYGYTF. The CDR3 coding sequence is TGTGCCAGCCACCGGGACAGCTACAACTATGGCTACACCTTC.

The rearrangement uses TRBV27 and TRBJ1-3; the D is unclear. CDR3 length: 14 residues. The germline V gene encodes CDR1 MNHEY and CDR2 SMNVEV (reference sequence). Trimming took 6 bases from V and 2 from J, leaving 11 bases between them. This CDR3 reads CASRPRGTGNTIYF. CDR3 coding DNA: TGTGCCAGCAGACCGCGAGGGACTGGAAACACCATATATTTT.

This chain joins TRBV6-2 or TRBV6-3 and TRBJ2-7, with D uncertain. V shed 3 bases and J shed 3 bases, with 9 bases lying between them. The germline CDR1 and CDR2 sequences are MNHEY and SVGEGT. The CDR3 loop spans 13 amino acids. The chain's CDR3 is CASSYSVLYEQYF. The CDR3 DNA is TGTGCCAGCAGTTATTCAGTCCTCTACGAGCAGTACTTC.

V gene TRBV4-2 combines with J gene TRBJ1-2; D gene uncertain. Looked up from germline, CDR1 is LGHNA and CDR2 is YNFKEQ. Deletions cut 0 bases from V and 2 bases from J, with 10 bases between. The CDR3 totals 15 residues. The CDR3 sequence: CASSQDYWQNYGYTF. The CDR3, as DNA: TGTGCCAGCAGCCAAGATTATTGGCAGAACTATGGCTACACCTTC.

The V gene is TRBV19, the J gene TRBJ2-1; tentatively, D is TRBD2 (6 bases). V lost 5 bases and J 3 bases, leaving 17 bases between the germline ends. Looked up from germline, CDR1 is LNHDA and CDR2 is SQIVND (reference sequence). CDR3 length: 16 residues. Written as DNA, the CDR3 is TGTGCCAGTAGTGACCCCGGGACTGCAGACTACAATGAGCAGTTCTTC. This gives the protein CASSDPGTADYNEQFF.

CDR3 in amino acids: CASKESGGNYGYTF. The DNA of the CDR3 is TGTGCCAGCAAAGAGTCGGGAGGTAACTATGGCTACACCTTC. The chain carries TRBV6-5 and TRBJ1-2; no firm D call. Trimming took 7 bases from V and 1 from J, leaving 13 bases between them. Germline V gives CDR1 MNHEY, CDR2 SVGAGI. This CDR3 has 14 amino acids.

This chain joins TRBV6-1 and TRBJ2-5; TRBD2 matches 7 bases. Germline lookup yields CDR1 MNHNS and CDR2 SASEGT. V lost 0 bases to trimming and J lost 6 bases; unmatched junction nucleotides: 4. CDR3 length: 14 amino acids. CDR3 in amino acids: CASSEATSRKTQYF. Here the CDR3 DNA reads TGTGCCAGCAGTGAAGCGACTAGCCGGAAGACCCAGTACTTC.

In its sample, this clone was seen a few times. The rearrangement joins TRBV3-1 (or the pseudogene TRBV3-2) to TRBJ1-2; D unresolved. Deletions cut 1 base from V and 8 bases from J, with 17 bases between. The CDR3 is made up of 15 amino acids. Germline lookup yields CDR1 LGHDT and CDR2 YNNKEL (reference sequence). CDR3: CASSQGGGRTGGYTF. As DNA, the CDR3 is TGTGCCAGCAGCCAAGGAGGAGGGAGAACGGGGGGCTACACCTTC.

V is TRBV13 and J is TRBJ1-6; D is possibly TRBD1 (5 bases). V gave up 5 bases and J gave up 4 bases, with 12 bases separating them. Germline V gene lookup returns CDR1 PRHDT and CDR2 FYEKMQ (reference sequence). This CDR3 spans 15 amino acids. CDR3 sequence: CASSIHQGYNSPLHF. CDR3 sequence (DNA): TGTGCCAGCAGCATACACCAGGGTTATAATTCACCCCTCCACTTT.

This sequence joins TRBV10-3 and TRBJ2-3; TRBD2 is a possible D gene (6 bases). CDR1 is ENHRY and CDR2 is SYGVKD in the germline V gene. This CDR3 has 14 amino acids. The V end was cut by 6 bases, the J end by 0 bases, with 10 bases between. The CDR3 sequence is CAIRAGTSTDTQYF. For the CDR3, the DNA is TGTGCCATCAGGGCGGGGACTAGCACAGATACGCAGTATTTT.

CDR3 residues: CASSQAGPGGYTF. The CDR3, as DNA: TGTGCCAGCAGCCAGGCAGGGCCAGGTGGCTACACCTTC. J is TRBJ1-2 and V is TRBV3-1 (or the pseudogene TRBV3-2), with D possibly TRBD1 on 5 matching bases. The CDR3 is 13 amino acids. Germline V gives CDR1 LGHDT, CDR2 YNNKEL (reference sequence). Trimming took off 3 bases at V and 7 bases at J, with 12 bases between the two ends.

The chain couples TRBV6-1 to TRBJ2-3; possible D gene TRBD1, 6 bases. The CDR3 has 14 amino acids. The germline gives CDR1 MNHNS, CDR2 SASEGT. V dropped 7 bases and J dropped 6 bases, with 17 bases sitting between them. CDR3 in DNA: TGTGCCAGCACCCAAGGCAGGGGCAGGGATACGCAGTATTTT. Its protein is CASTQGRGRDTQYF.

V usage is TRBV11-3 and J usage is TRBJ1-1; no reliable D call. Germline V gives CDR1 SGHNT, CDR2 YENEEA. This CDR3 comprises 15 residues. Trimming pared 5 bases from V and 4 bases from J, leaving 17 bases between. The CDR3 bases are TGTGCCAGCAGCCAACGAGTAGGGAGGTTCACTGAAGCTTTCTTT. Protein product: CASSQRVGRFTEAFF. The complete variable domain, with remaining parts taken from reference TRBV11-3 and TRBJ1-1, reads EAGVVQSPRYKIIEKKQPVAFWCNPISGHNTLYWYLQNLGQGPELLIRYENEEAVDDSQLPKDRFSAERLKGVDSTLKIQPAELGDSAVYLCASSQRVGRFTEAFFGQGTRLTVV.

This clone showed up just once. The rearrangement joins TRBV27 to TRBJ1-4, with D unresolved. There are 15 residues in the CDR3. CDR1 and CDR2 from the germline V gene are MNHEY and SMNVEV (reference sequence). V lost 5 bases to trimming and J lost 1 base, with 11 bases between them. In nucleotides, the CDR3 is TGTGCCAGCAGTCCCCAGGAGGAAACTAATGAAAAACTGTTTTTT. Protein product: CASSPQEETNEKLFF.

The rearrangement joins TRBV5-1 to TRBJ2-7; maybe TRBD1 (6 bases). CDR3 length equals 14 residues. Trimming left V 7 bases short and J 4 bases short, with 18 bases between. The germline V gene encodes CDR1 SGHRS and CDR2 YFSETQ. CDR3 in amino acids: CASHQTGHNYEQYF. CDR3 in DNA: TGCGCCAGCCACCAAACGGGACACAATTACGAGCAGTACTTC.

The V call is TRBV5-1, the J call TRBJ1-2; no clear D. The CDR3 has 13 amino acids. Trimming took 5 bases from V and 6 from J, leaving 14 bases between them. Looked up from germline, CDR1 is SGHRS and CDR2 is YFSETQ. The CDR3 is CASSLRGFDGYTF. CDR3 nucleotide sequence: TGCGCCAGCAGTCTTAGAGGGTTTGATGGCTACACCTTC.

V gene TRBV19 combines with J gene TRBJ1-6, with TRBD1 identical over 9 bases. After removal of 5 bases from V and 7 bases from J, the junction contained 3 bases not matched to a gene. This CDR3 is 14 amino acids long. Germline-derived CDR1 and CDR2 are LNHDA and SQIVND (reference sequence). The CDR3 sequence: CASSAGTGNSPLHF. CDR3 in DNA: TGTGCCAGTAGTGCCGGGACAGGGAATTCACCCCTCCACTTT.